This TCR beta chain was sequenced during a study of blood T cells in healthy people across ages. Study-level points and caveats: CMV infection status of these donors was not known.

V lost 0 bases, J lost 1 base, and 14 bases lay in between. Germline V gene sequence: CDR1 LGHNA, CDR2 YSLEER. The CDR3 length is 17 residues. Primers used in a second PCR of roughly 7 to 12 cycles were a sample-barcoded 5' primer and a J-beta primer mix. Each CDR3 protein gets one entry after TCRdb re-called the 5' RACE reads with MiXCR. The table includes fewer than 2,000,000 distinct CDR3 sequences, about 39% detected once. Donors gave roughly 9.1 milliliters of peripheral blood apiece. Worth noting for this clonotype: Its target is unknown.

This chain uses TRBV4-3 with TRBJ2-3; the D gene is possibly TRBD2 (7 bases). Sequenced input: blood. The TCR sequence derives from a human donor in good health. As DNA, the CDR3 is TGCGCCAGCAGCCAAGAGGGTCGGGGGGCCCGCACAGATACGCAGTATTTT. Residues: CASSQEGRGARTDTQYF.